This TCR beta chain was found in a study of blood T cell repertoires in COVID-19. Study-wide context: The origin of the acute and convalescent COVID-19 samples was the United States, Italy and Spain. T cells, B-cell-depleted T cells, or PBMCs provided the cDNA or gDNA that served as material.

Source study methods: Amplifying reference gene primers gave estimates of nucleated cell counts. The protocol was immunoSEQ multiplex PCR, while the TCRdb copy is restricted to in-frame clones and leaves out a portion. V and J calls and clone size follow that table, whereas D and trimming were derived from the DNA. The sample includes fewer than 300,000 clones, around nine tenths seen only once; the top ten take about 9.2%. The CDR3 has 16 amino acids. Trimming took off 2 bases at V and 1 base at J, with 12 bases between the two ends. Germline CDR1 and CDR2: ENHRY and SYGVKD. This sequence was found in a middle-aged man who had recovered from COVID-19. The sequenced sample was peripheral blood. The chain combines TRBV10-3 with TRBJ1-5, with a tentative D call TRBD1 (6 bases). The CDR3 reads CAISEKKGVSNQPQHF. The CDR3 DNA reads TGTGCCATCAGTGAGAAGAAGGGGGTGAGCAATCAGCCCCAGCATTTT.